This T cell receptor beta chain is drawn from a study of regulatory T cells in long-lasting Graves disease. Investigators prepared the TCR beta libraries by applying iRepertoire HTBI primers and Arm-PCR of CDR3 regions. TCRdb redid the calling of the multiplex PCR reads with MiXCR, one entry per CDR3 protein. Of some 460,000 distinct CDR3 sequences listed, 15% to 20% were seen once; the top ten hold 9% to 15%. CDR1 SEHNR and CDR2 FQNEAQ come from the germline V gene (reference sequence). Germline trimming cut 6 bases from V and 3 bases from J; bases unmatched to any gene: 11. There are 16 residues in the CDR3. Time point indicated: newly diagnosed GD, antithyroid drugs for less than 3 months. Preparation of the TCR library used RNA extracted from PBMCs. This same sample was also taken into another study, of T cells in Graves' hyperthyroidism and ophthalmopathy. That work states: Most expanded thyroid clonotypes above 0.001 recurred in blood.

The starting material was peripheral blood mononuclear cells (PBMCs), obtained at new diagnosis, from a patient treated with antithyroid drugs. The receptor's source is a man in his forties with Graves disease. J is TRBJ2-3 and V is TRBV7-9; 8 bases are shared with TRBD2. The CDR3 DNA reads TGTGCCAGCAGTCCCCAAAGCGGGAGAAGGACAGATACGCAGTATTTT. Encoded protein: CASSPQSGRRTDTQYF.